This entry lists 31 T cell receptor beta chains sequenced from one sample in a study of shared clonotypes between healthy human individuals. Terminally differentiated effector memory CD45RA+ cells were excluded by CCR7 positive selection of CD45RO-negative cells. TCRdb's copy holds only in-frame clones and misses some; the assay was immunoSEQ multiplex PCR. The repertoire includes about 2,200,000 clones, about 93% of them detected once, and about 1.5% sits in the top ten. Sequenced sample: naive CD8+ T cells from PBMCs. These receptors all come from a man aged 18 to 29 in good health. Some clones in this sample may be carry-over from other donors' samples.

The CDR3 protein is CASSLSRQGPYEQYF. The CDR3 DNA sequence: TGTGCCAGCAGTTTGTCGAGGCAGGGACCCTACGAGCAGTACTTC. The chain uses TRBV28 and TRBJ2-7; the D call may be TRBD1 or TRBD2 (5 bases each). The CDR3 extends over 15 amino acids. V dropped 3 bases and J dropped 2 bases, with 14 bases sitting between them. Germline CDR1 and CDR2: MDHEN and SYDVKM.

Remarks on this clone: At the DNA level, this CDR3 is encoded by other sequences in the same sample as well. The genes are TRBV7-9 and TRBJ2-7; D may match TRBD1 or TRBD2 (6 bases each). V gave up 5 bases and J gave up 4 bases, with 12 bases separating them. Per the germline V gene, CDR1 is SEHNR and CDR2 is FQNEAQ (reference sequence). The CDR3 length is 13 residues. The CDR3 sequence is CASSPPGAYEQYF. The CDR3 DNA reads TGTGCCAGCAGCCCACCGGGGGCTTACGAGCAGTACTTC.

This clone was observed once. The J gene is TRBJ2-1, the V gene TRBV21-1; TRBD2, the table's D call, was not compared with the DNA. TRBV21-1 is assigned pseudogene status. The CDR3 runs to 18 residues. DNA of the CDR3: TGTGCCAGCAGCAAAGCGGGAACTAGCGGGAGGTCCTACAATGAGCAGTTCTTC. Residues: CASSKAGTSGRSYNEQFF.

CDR3 nucleotide sequence: TGTGCCAGCAGCTCGGTAAACTTGAACACCGGGGAGCTGTTTTTT. The encoded protein is CASSSVNLNTGELFF. The chain uses TRBV7-9 and TRBJ2-2; D is unclear. This CDR3 is 15 amino acids long. Germline V lookup: CDR1 SEHNR, CDR2 FQNEAQ (reference sequence). Trimming removed 4 bases at V and 1 base at J, with 10 bases between.

CDR3 sequence reads: CASGDRDRGQSADTQYF. The DNA of the CDR3 is TGTGCTAGTGGAGACCGGGACAGGGGGCAAAGCGCAGATACGCAGTATTTT. The rearrangement links TRBV12-5 to TRBJ2-3, with TRBD1 identical over 12 bases. Trimming took 6 bases from V and 4 from J; bases not matched to a gene: 11. The CDR3 sequence is 17 residues long. From germline, CDR1 is LGHNT and CDR2 FRNRAP.

The chain combines TRBV19 with TRBJ2-7; TRBD1 is a possible D gene (6 bases). CDR3 length: 15 amino acids. The V end lost 5 bases, the J end lost 3 bases, and 17 bases lay between the germline ends. In germline, CDR1 is LNHDA, CDR2 SQIVND (reference sequence). The CDR3 region is CASSPRAGDNYEQYF. The CDR3 DNA reads as TGTGCCAGTAGTCCTCGCGCAGGGGATAACTACGAGCAGTACTTC. The variable domain in full, with the rest retrieved from reference TRBV19 and TRBJ2-7, is DGGITQSPKYLFRKEGQNVTLSCEQNLNHDAMYWYRQDPGQGLRLIYYSQIVNDFQKGDIAEGYSVSREKKESFPLTVTSAQKNPTAFYLCASSPRAGDNYEQYFGPGTRLTVT.

This chain joins TRBV15 and TRBJ1-3; 7 bases match TRBD1. Losses at the gene ends were 4 bases for V and 3 bases for J; bases not matched to a gene: 12. CDR1 and CDR2 from the germline V gene are LNHNV and YYDKDF (reference sequence). This CDR3 has 17 residues. The CDR3 DNA reads TGTGCCACCAGCACCGCCAACAGGGGAGTGGATGGAAACACCATATATTTT. This codes for CATSTANRGVDGNTIYF. The variable domain in full, with the rest retrieved from reference TRBV15 and TRBJ1-3, is DAMVIQNPRYQVTQFGKPVTLSCSQTLNHNVMYWYQQKSSQAPKLLFHYYDKDFNNEADTPDNFQSRRPNTSFCFLDIRSPGLGDTAMYLCATSTANRGVDGNTIYFGEGSWLTVV.

The chain combines TRBV7-9 with TRBJ2-1; the match to TRBD2 covers 14 bases. The germline gives CDR1 SEHNR, CDR2 FQNEAQ (reference sequence). Trimming took 4 bases from V and 8 from J; bases not matched to a gene: 7. CDR3 length equals 16 residues. This chain's CDR3 is CASSSGLAGERDEQFF. CDR3 DNA: TGTGCCAGCAGCTCGGGACTAGCGGGAGAACGCGATGAGCAGTTCTTC.

Regarding this clone: The same CDR3 also results from other DNA sequences found in this sample. The chain combines TRBV11-2 with TRBJ1-1, with unresolved D. The CDR3 covers 13 residues. Germline V gene data show CDR1 as SGHAT and CDR2 as FQNNGV. V was clipped by 0 bases and J by 3 bases, with 5 bases between them. CDR3 amino acids: CASSLDGDTEAFF. For the CDR3, the DNA is TGTGCCAGCAGCTTAGACGGGGACACTGAAGCTTTCTTT. Using reference TRBV11-2 and TRBJ1-1 for the parts outside the CDR3, the full variable domain is EAGVAQSPRYKIIEKRQSVAFWCNPISGHATLYWYQQILGQGPKLLIQFQNNGVVDDSQLPKDRFSAERLKGVDSTLKIQPAKLEDSAVYLCASSLDGDTEAFFGQGTRLTVV.

The gene calls are TRBV27 and TRBJ1-1, with D tentatively TRBD1 (5 bases). Germline CDR1 is MNHEY and CDR2 is SMNVEV (reference sequence). Trimming cost V 2 bases and J 1 base, with 8 bases left between them. The CDR3 has 14 amino acids. In DNA, the CDR3 is TGTGCCAGCAGTTTAAGGGACCCGAACACTGAAGCTTTCTTT. Translating it yields CASSLRDPNTEAFF.

V and J are TRBV5-4 and TRBJ2-7, with D perhaps given as TRBD1 or TRBD2 (5 bases each). The CDR3 loop spans 13 amino acids. Per the germline V gene, CDR1 is SGHNT and CDR2 is YYREEE (reference sequence). Trimming pared 2 bases from V and 7 bases from J, leaving 13 bases between. Written as DNA, the CDR3 is TGTGCCAGCAGCTTTACGGTTGGGGGAGAGCAGTACTTC. This encodes CASSFTVGGEQYF.

The V gene is TRBV11-2, the J gene TRBJ2-7, with D possibly being TRBD1 (6 bases). Germline CDR1 reads SGHAT; CDR2 reads FQNNGV. V was trimmed by 3 bases and J by 0 bases, leaving 9 bases between them. The CDR3 is 14 amino acids. The CDR3 bases are TGTGCCAGCAGCTTCCAGGGGCACTCCTACGAGCAGTACTTC. Translated, it gives CASSFQGHSYEQYF.

This clone turned up a few times. The chain is built from TRBV6-1 and TRBJ1-1, with D unclear. Germline V gene lookup returns CDR1 MNHNS and CDR2 SASEGT. With 1 base removed from V and 0 bases from J, the gap between germline ends came to 6 bases. The CDR3 spans 14 residues. For the CDR3, the DNA is TGTGCCAGCAGTGAAGGCAGCATGAACACTGAAGCTTTCTTT. Residues: CASSEGSMNTEAFF.

In this sample, this clone turned up once. V gene TRBV28 combines with J gene TRBJ2-2, with D perhaps matching TRBD1 or TRBD2 (5 bases each). V gave up 2 bases and J gave up 7 bases, with 14 bases separating them. In germline, CDR1 is MDHEN, CDR2 SYDVKM. This CDR3 comprises 15 residues. In DNA, the CDR3 is TGTGCCAGCAGTTTACCCAGGGAGCTCGGCGGGGAGCTGTTTTTT. This translates into CASSLPRELGGELFF.

This chain joins TRBV6-1 and TRBJ1-5; D remains unclear. V dropped 5 bases and J dropped 5 bases, with 13 bases sitting between them. The germline V gene encodes CDR1 MNHNS and CDR2 SASEGT. This CDR3 spans 14 amino acids. The CDR3 DNA reads TGTGCCAGCAGTATCCGCCCCTACCATCAGCCCCAGCATTTT. Amino acids: CASSIRPYHQPQHF.

Regarding this clone: Within the sample, other DNA sequences also encode this same CDR3. The CDR3 nucleotides are TGCGCCAGCAGCCAAGACAGGGGACTCTACGAGCAGTACTTC. Its translation: CASSQDRGLYEQYF. This chain links TRBV4-1 with TRBJ2-7; D is perhaps TRBD1 or TRBD2 (6 bases each). The CDR3 totals 14 residues. V lost 0 bases and J 3 bases, leaving 9 bases between the germline ends. Germline-derived CDR1 and CDR2 are MGHRA and YSYEKL.

This sequence joins TRBV6-5 and TRBJ1-1; 8 bases match TRBD1. The CDR3 extends over 14 amino acids. Germline V lookup: CDR1 MNHEY, CDR2 SVGAGI. J gave up 0 bases and V 5 bases, and 2 bases lay outside the gene matches. This CDR3 reads CASSQDRVNTEAFF. The CDR3 DNA reads TGTGCCAGCAGTCAGGACAGGGTGAACACTGAAGCTTTCTTT.

V is TRBV19 and J is TRBJ1-2, with 8 bases aligning to TRBD1. V lost 4 bases, J lost 3 bases, and 7 bases stayed unmatched. From germline, CDR1 is LNHDA and CDR2 SQIVND (reference sequence). The CDR3 has 15 amino acids. The DNA of the CDR3 is TGTGCCAGTAGTAGCTTCGTGGACAGGGACTATGGCTACACCTTC. As protein: CASSSFVDRDYGYTF. The whole variable domain, remainder taken from reference TRBV19 and TRBJ1-2, is DGGITQSPKYLFRKEGQNVTLSCEQNLNHDAMYWYRQDPGQGLRLIYYSQIVNDFQKGDIAEGYSVSREKKESFPLTVTSAQKNPTAFYLCASSSFVDRDYGYTFGSGTRLTVV.

The chain couples TRBV27 to TRBJ2-1; D uncertain. This CDR3 region has 11 residues. Germline V gene lookup returns CDR1 MNHEY and CDR2 SMNVEV (reference sequence). V was trimmed by 4 bases and J by 10 bases, leaving 8 bases between them. The DNA of the CDR3 is TGTGCCAGCAGTTATAGAGCAGAGCAGTTCTTC. It is translated as CASSYRAEQFF.

There are a few counts of this clone. This chain uses TRBV27 with TRBJ2-7, with D perhaps matching TRBD1 (5 bases). Trimming removed 5 bases at V and 7 bases at J, with 12 bases between. Germline assignment: CDR1 MNHEY and CDR2 SMNVEV (reference sequence). The length of the CDR3 is 12 residues. The CDR3, as DNA: TGTGCCAGCAGTCCCCAGGGATGGGAGCAGTACTTC. Protein: CASSPQGWEQYF.

The chain recombines TRBV27 with TRBJ2-1; weak D call: TRBD2 (6 bases). Trimming left V 6 bases short and J 0 bases short, with 12 bases between. Germline values: CDR1 MNHEY, CDR2 SMNVEV (reference sequence). This CDR3 is 15 amino acids long. The CDR3 DNA sequence: TGTGCCAGCAGACTTACCGGGGGCTCCTACAATGAGCAGTTCTTC. Its protein is CASRLTGGSYNEQFF.

The chain employs TRBV28 and TRBJ1-1, with D unclear. Trimming stripped 2 bases from V and 6 bases from J, with 4 bases between. There are 11 residues in the CDR3. CDR1 is MDHEN and CDR2 is SYDVKM in the germline V gene. CDR3 nucleotides: TGTGCCAGCAGTTTACCCCCTGAAGCTTTCTTT. Encoded protein: CASSLPPEAFF.

The V call is TRBV4-1, the J call TRBJ1-2, with TRBD1 matching over 10 bases. Germline CDR1 and CDR2: MGHRA and YSYEKL. The J segment lost 3 bases and the V segment lost 6 bases, leaving 4 bases of the junction unmatched. This CDR3 spans 14 amino acids. Here the CDR3 reads CASSPGQGYYGYTF. As DNA, the CDR3 is TGCGCCAGCAGTCCGGGACAGGGGTACTATGGCTACACCTTC.

As for this clone: Compared with germline, one end of the junction differs, possibly owing to a read error. The chain recombines TRBV4-1 with TRBJ1-1; possibly TRBD1 for D (5 bases). The CDR3 runs 14 residues. The germline gives CDR1 MGHRA, CDR2 YSYEKL. The CDR3 region is CASSPRTSFTGAFF. In nucleotides, the CDR3 is TGCGCCAGCAGCCCACGGACATCGTTCACTGGAGCTTTCTTT.

The chain uses TRBV5-1 and TRBJ1-1; the D is unclear. This CDR3 is 14 amino acids long. V lost 3 bases and J 0 bases, leaving 9 bases between the germline ends. Germline CDR1 and CDR2: SGHRS and YFSETQ. This CDR3 reads CASSWASLNTEAFF. CDR3 DNA: TGCGCCAGCAGCTGGGCCTCTTTGAACACTGAAGCTTTCTTT.

This clone has only one observation. The V call is TRBV27, the J call TRBJ2-2; 9 positions match TRBD2. This CDR3 is 16 amino acids long. With V trimmed by 5 bases and J by 6 bases, 10 bases remained unmatched. Germline CDR1 and CDR2: MNHEY and SMNVEV (reference sequence). CDR3 residues: CASSHIAGDFPGELFF. The CDR3, as DNA: TGTGCCAGCAGTCATATAGCGGGAGATTTCCCCGGGGAGCTGTTTTTT.

The V and J genes are TRBV7-8 and TRBJ1-5; no firm D call. This CDR3 is 16 amino acids long. Germline lookup yields CDR1 SGHVS and CDR2 FQNEAQ. The V end lost 5 bases, the J end lost 3 bases, and 17 bases lay between the germline ends. CDR3 sequence reads: CASSTHLRALNQPQHF. In DNA, the CDR3 is TGTGCCAGCAGCACTCACTTGAGGGCACTCAATCAGCCCCAGCATTTT.

The chain uses TRBV13 and TRBJ2-2; the match to TRBD1 covers 9 bases. The junction had 3 bases not matched to a gene; V was cut back by 1 base and J by 6 bases. The CDR3 is made up of 15 amino acids. Per the germline V gene, CDR1 is PRHDT and CDR2 is FYEKMQ (reference sequence). The CDR3: CASSLVRTGAGELFF. CDR3 DNA sequence: TGTGCCAGCAGCTTAGTCAGGACAGGGGCCGGGGAGCTGTTTTTT.

The chain carries TRBV4-1 and TRBJ1-3; a weak D match, TRBD1 (5 bases). Per the germline V gene, CDR1 is MGHRA and CDR2 is YSYEKL. The CDR3 is made up of 16 amino acids. The ends were cut back, 3 bases at V and 0 bases at J, with 12 bases in the middle. CDR3 nucleotide sequence: TGCGCCAGCAGCCACGGCGGGGACCTCTCTGGAAACACCATATATTTT. Translating gives CASSHGGDLSGNTIYF.

The V gene is TRBV27, the J gene TRBJ2-7; D perhaps matches TRBD2 (6 bases). There are 14 residues in the CDR3. The germline V gene has CDR1 MNHEY and CDR2 SMNVEV (reference sequence). The V end was cut by 1 base, the J end by 6 bases, with 13 bases between. The CDR3 region is CASSLFTVGGEQYF. The CDR3 nucleotides are TGTGCCAGCAGTTTATTTACGGTCGGGGGCGAGCAGTACTTC.

This clone was recorded once. The chain couples TRBV5-1 to TRBJ2-2; 7 positions agree with TRBD1. The V gene's germline CDR1 is SGHRS and CDR2 YFSETQ. After removal of 7 bases from V and 2 bases from J, the junction contained 8 bases not matched to a gene. This CDR3 has 15 residues. CDR3 residues: CASGPGQINTGELFF. The CDR3 DNA is TGCGCCAGCGGGCCGGGACAGATCAACACCGGGGAGCTGTTTTTT. Complete variable domain (other parts from reference TRBV5-1 and TRBJ2-2): KAGVTQTPRYLIKTRGQQVTLSCSPISGHRSVSWYQQTPGQGLQFLFEYFSETQRNKGNFPGRFSGRQFSNSRSEMNVSTLELGDSALYLCASGPGQINTGELFFGEGSRLTVL.